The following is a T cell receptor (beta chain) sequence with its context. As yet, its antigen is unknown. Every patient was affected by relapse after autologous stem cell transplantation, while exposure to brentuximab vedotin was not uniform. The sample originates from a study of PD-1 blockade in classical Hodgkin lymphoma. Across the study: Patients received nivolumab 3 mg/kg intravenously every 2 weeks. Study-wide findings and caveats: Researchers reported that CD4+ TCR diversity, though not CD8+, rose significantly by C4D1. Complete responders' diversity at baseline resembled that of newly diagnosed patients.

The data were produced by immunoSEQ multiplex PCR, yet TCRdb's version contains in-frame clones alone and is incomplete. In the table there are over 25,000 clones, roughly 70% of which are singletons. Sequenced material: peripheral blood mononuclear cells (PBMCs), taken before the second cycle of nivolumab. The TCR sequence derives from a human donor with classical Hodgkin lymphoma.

Here the CDR3 DNA reads TGTGCCAGCAGTTATGTGGGATTTGATTTAGGGGTGGCTGGCACAGATACGCAGTATTTT. This codes for CASSYVGFDLGVAGTDTQYF. J is TRBJ2-3 and V is TRBV27; possible D gene TRBD1, 5 bases. Between the trimmed V and J ends, which lost 4 bases and 1 base, there was a span of 27 bases. The CDR3 has 20 residues. Germline assignment: CDR1 MNHEY and CDR2 SMNVEV (reference sequence).